The present TCR beta chain was sequenced within a study of blood T cells in healthy people across ages. This clonotype has a handful of counts. A J-beta primer mix and a sample-barcoded 5' primer were used in a second PCR of about 7 to 11 cycles. A single record per CDR3 protein comes from TCRdb applying MiXCR to the 5' RACE reads. The sample shows about 770,000 distinct CDR3 sequences, roughly 44% of them seen only once. The sequenced sample was blood. The sequence was collected from a man aged 55 to 69 in good health.

The CDR3 loop reads CASSLGAGGSGDTQYF. Written as DNA, the CDR3 is TGTGCCAGCAGCTTAGGCGCGGGGGGCTCGGGGGATACGCAGTATTTT. This chain joins TRBV7-3 and TRBJ2-3, with 8 bases fitting TRBD2. The CDR3 contains 16 residues. The trim removed 2 bases at V and 6 bases at J, leaving 10 bases unmatched. Germline V lookup: CDR1 SGHTA, CDR2 FQGTGA.